These T cell receptor beta chains were read from a single sample in a study of blood T cells in healthy people across ages. Each CDR3 protein is one row after TCRdb ran MiXCR on the 5' RACE reads. The sample includes 600,000 to 1,000,000 distinct CDR3 sequences, about three fifths of them seen just once. Source material: blood. These receptors were obtained from a man under 40 in good health. CDR3s include the opening cysteine and the closing phenylalanine or tryptophan. The order of the fields is J gene, V gene, clone size, D gene, CDR3 protein, CDR3 DNA. A D gene is named only where the DNA matches it firmly. Clone size appears in some rows only: once, few, many, or a class for an expanded clone.

j_call: TRBJ2-5
v_call: TRBV6-6
clone_size: .
d_call: .
cdr3_aa: CASTLRGRGETQYF
cdr3_nt: TGTGCCAGCACCTTACGGGGAAGGGGGGAGACCCAGTACTTC

j_call: TRBJ2-3
v_call: TRBV20-1
clone_size: .
d_call: .
cdr3_aa: CAPRSEVTDTQYF
cdr3_nt: TGCGCTCCCCGTTCGGAAGTGACAGATACGCAGTATTTT

j_call: TRBJ1-1
v_call: TRBV29-1
clone_size: .
d_call: .
cdr3_aa: CSVMTGENTEAFF
cdr3_nt: TGCAGCGTGATGACAGGCGAGAACACTGAAGCTTTCTTT

j_call: TRBJ2-7
v_call: TRBV25-1
clone_size: few
d_call: .
cdr3_aa: CASSELGREQYF
cdr3_nt: TGTGCCAGCAGTGAATTGGGGCGCGAGCAGTACTTC

j_call: TRBJ2-3
v_call: TRBV20-1
clone_size: .
d_call: .
cdr3_aa: CSARQTLLGGNTDTQYF
cdr3_nt: TGCAGTGCTAGACAGACGCTTTTAGGAGGGAACACAGATACGCAGTATTTT

j_call: TRBJ2-7
v_call: TRBV7-2
clone_size: few
d_call: .
cdr3_aa: CASSPPRRQVHHEQYF
cdr3_nt: TGTGCCAGCAGCCCACCTCGGCGACAGGTCCACCACGAGCAGTACTTC

j_call: TRBJ2-6
v_call: TRBV20-1
clone_size: .
d_call: .
cdr3_aa: CSASASSGANVLTF
cdr3_nt: TGCAGTGCTAGTGCATCCTCTGGGGCCAACGTCCTGACTTTC

j_call: TRBJ2-7
v_call: TRBV4-1
clone_size: few
d_call: .
cdr3_aa: CASSQFGTGSYEQYF
cdr3_nt: TGCGCCAGCAGCCAATTCGGGACTGGCTCCTACGAGCAGTACTTC

j_call: TRBJ2-1
v_call: TRBV7-2
clone_size: .
d_call: TRBD1
cdr3_aa: CASRSGTGYPYNEQFF
cdr3_nt: TGTGCCAGCAGGTCCGGGACAGGATACCCATACAATGAGCAGTTCTTC

j_call: TRBJ2-3
v_call: TRBV7-6
clone_size: few
d_call: .
cdr3_aa: CASSFMGGQVPTDTQYF
cdr3_nt: TGTGCCAGCAGCTTCATGGGTGGGCAGGTGCCCACAGATACGCAGTATTTT

j_call: TRBJ2-1
v_call: TRBV27
clone_size: .
d_call: TRBD1
cdr3_aa: CASTTGLGYEQFF
cdr3_nt: TGTGCCAGCACGACAGGGCTTGGGTATGAGCAGTTCTTC

j_call: TRBJ2-1
v_call: TRBV5-1
clone_size: .
d_call: .
cdr3_aa: CASILNLNEQFF
cdr3_nt: TGCGCCAGCATCTTAAACTTGAACGAGCAGTTCTTC

j_call: TRBJ2-7
v_call: TRBV21-1
clone_size: .
d_call: .
cdr3_aa: CASSKVVEDRGSCEQYF
cdr3_nt: TGTGCCAGCAGCAAAGTGGTTGAGGACAGGGGAAGTTGCGAGCAGTACTTC

j_call: TRBJ2-7
v_call: TRBV2
clone_size: .
d_call: .
cdr3_aa: CASSSTFSYEQYF
cdr3_nt: TGTGCCAGCAGTTCTACCTTCTCCTACGAGCAGTACTTC

j_call: TRBJ2-5
v_call: TRBV20-1
clone_size: .
d_call: TRBD1
cdr3_aa: CSASRQGRNEQYF
cdr3_nt: TGCAGTGCTAGCCGACAGGGGAGGAATGAGCAGTACTTC

j_call: TRBJ2-7
v_call: TRBV6-2/TRBV6-3
clone_size: many
d_call: .
cdr3_aa: CASRPSGSYEQYF
cdr3_nt: TGTGCCAGCCGCCCCTCGGGCTCCTACGAGCAGTACTTC

j_call: TRBJ2-1
v_call: TRBV7-2
clone_size: few
d_call: .
cdr3_aa: CASSLLDIREGEQFF
cdr3_nt: TGTGCCAGCAGCCTCCTGGACATCCGGGAAGGCGAGCAGTTCTTC

j_call: TRBJ1-1
v_call: TRBV29-1
clone_size: .
d_call: TRBD1
cdr3_aa: CSVLGDRVIEAFF
cdr3_nt: TGCAGCGTCCTGGGGGACAGGGTTATTGAAGCTTTCTTT

j_call: TRBJ2-4
v_call: TRBV7-2
clone_size: .
d_call: TRBD1
cdr3_aa: CASSSNPGQQNIQYF
cdr3_nt: TGTGCCAGCAGCTCCAACCCGGGACAGCAAAACATTCAGTACTTC

j_call: TRBJ2-4
v_call: TRBV28
clone_size: .
d_call: TRBD1
cdr3_aa: CASRTGGVKNIQYF
cdr3_nt: TGTGCCAGCCGAACAGGGGGCGTCAAAAACATTCAGTACTTC

j_call: TRBJ2-7
v_call: TRBV7-2
clone_size: few
d_call: .
cdr3_aa: CASSLGPETYEQYF
cdr3_nt: TGTGCCAGCAGCTTAGGCCCTGAGACCTACGAGCAGTACTTC

j_call: TRBJ2-6
v_call: TRBV4-2
clone_size: .
d_call: .
cdr3_aa: CASSQDRGRGDSGANVLTF
cdr3_nt: TGTGCCAGCAGCCAAGATAGGGGCAGGGGGGACTCTGGGGCCAACGTCCTGACTTTC

j_call: TRBJ1-1
v_call: TRBV6-5
clone_size: .
d_call: .
cdr3_aa: CASRTESLNTEAFF
cdr3_nt: TGTGCCAGCAGGACGGAGAGTTTGAACACTGAAGCTTTCTTT

j_call: TRBJ2-7
v_call: TRBV28
clone_size: once
d_call: .
cdr3_aa: CASSPSRAGEQYF
cdr3_nt: TGTGCCAGCAGTCCCTCAAGGGCGGGCGAGCAGTACTTC